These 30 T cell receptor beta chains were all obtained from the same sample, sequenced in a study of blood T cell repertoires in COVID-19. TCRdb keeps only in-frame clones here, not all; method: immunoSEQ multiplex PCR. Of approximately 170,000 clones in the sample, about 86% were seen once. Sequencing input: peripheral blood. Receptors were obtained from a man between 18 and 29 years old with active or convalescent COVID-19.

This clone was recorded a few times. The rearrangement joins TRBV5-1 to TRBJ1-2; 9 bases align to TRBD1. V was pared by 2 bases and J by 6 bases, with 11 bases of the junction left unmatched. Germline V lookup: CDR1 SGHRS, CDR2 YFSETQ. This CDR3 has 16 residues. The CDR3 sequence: CASSFNPGQGLDGYTF. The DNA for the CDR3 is TGCGCCAGCAGCTTTAACCCGGGACAGGGTTTGGATGGCTACACCTTC.

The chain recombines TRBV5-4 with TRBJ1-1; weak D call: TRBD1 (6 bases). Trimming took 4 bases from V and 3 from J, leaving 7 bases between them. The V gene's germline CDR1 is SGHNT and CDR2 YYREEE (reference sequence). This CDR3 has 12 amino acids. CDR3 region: CASSHRDTEAFF. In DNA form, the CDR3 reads TGTGCCAGCAGCCACAGGGACACTGAAGCTTTCTTT.

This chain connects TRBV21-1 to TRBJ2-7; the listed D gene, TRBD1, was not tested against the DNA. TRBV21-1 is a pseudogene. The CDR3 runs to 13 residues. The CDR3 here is CASSKRYRDEQYV. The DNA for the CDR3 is TGTGCCAGCAGCAAAAGGTACAGGGACGAGCAGTACGTC.

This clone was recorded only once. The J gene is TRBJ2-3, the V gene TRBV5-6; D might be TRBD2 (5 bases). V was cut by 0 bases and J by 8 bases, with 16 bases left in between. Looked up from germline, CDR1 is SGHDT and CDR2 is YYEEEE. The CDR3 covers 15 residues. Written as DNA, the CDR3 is TGTGCCAGCAGCTTGGCGGCAGGAGACGGGGTTACGCAGTATTTT. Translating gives CASSLAAGDGVTQYF.

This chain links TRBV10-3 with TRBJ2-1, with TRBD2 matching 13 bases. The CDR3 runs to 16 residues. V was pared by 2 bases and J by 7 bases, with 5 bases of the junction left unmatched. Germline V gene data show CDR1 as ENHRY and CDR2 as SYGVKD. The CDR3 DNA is TGTGCCATCAGTGAGGCGAGGACTAGCGGGAGTAATGAGCAGTTCTTC. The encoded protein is CAISEARTSGSNEQFF.

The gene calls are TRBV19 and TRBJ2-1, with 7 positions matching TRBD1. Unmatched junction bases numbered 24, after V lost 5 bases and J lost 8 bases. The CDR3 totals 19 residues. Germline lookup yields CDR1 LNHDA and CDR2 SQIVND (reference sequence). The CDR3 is CASSPRGRGSAFLVDEQFF. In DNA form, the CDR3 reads TGTGCCAGTAGTCCCCGTGGCAGGGGGAGTGCGTTCCTGGTCGATGAGCAGTTCTTC. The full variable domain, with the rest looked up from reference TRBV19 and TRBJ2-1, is DGGITQSPKYLFRKEGQNVTLSCEQNLNHDAMYWYRQDPGQGLRLIYYSQIVNDFQKGDIAEGYSVSREKKESFPLTVTSAQKNPTAFYLCASSPRGRGSAFLVDEQFFGPGTRLTVL.

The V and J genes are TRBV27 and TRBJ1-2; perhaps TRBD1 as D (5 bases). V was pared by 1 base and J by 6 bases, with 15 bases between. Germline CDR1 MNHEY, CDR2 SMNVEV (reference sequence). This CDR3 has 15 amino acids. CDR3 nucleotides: TGTGCCAGCAGTTTATTAGGGGCAGGGTTTGATGGCTACACCTTC. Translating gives CASSLLGAGFDGYTF.

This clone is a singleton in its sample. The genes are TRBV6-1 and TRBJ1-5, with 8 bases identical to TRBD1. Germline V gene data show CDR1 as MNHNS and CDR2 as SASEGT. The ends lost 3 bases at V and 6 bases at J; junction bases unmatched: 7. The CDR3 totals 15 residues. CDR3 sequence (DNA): TGTGCCAGCAGTGAGTGGGACACAGGGGGTCAGCCCCAGCATTTT. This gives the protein CASSEWDTGGQPQHF.

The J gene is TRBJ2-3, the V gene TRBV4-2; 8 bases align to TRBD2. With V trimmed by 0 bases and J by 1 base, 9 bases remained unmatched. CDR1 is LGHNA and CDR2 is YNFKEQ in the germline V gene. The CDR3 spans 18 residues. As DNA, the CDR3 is TGTGCCAGCAGCCAAGATTGGGGAGCGGGGGACGGCACAGATACGCAGTATTTT. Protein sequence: CASSQDWGAGDGTDTQYF.

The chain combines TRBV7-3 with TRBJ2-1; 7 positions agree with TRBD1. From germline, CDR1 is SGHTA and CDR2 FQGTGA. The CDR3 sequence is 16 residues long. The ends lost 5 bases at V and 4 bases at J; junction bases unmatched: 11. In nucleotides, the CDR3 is TGTGCCAGCAGCCCTAAACAGGGGAGCTTTTACAATGAGCAGTTCTTC. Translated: CASSPKQGSFYNEQFF.

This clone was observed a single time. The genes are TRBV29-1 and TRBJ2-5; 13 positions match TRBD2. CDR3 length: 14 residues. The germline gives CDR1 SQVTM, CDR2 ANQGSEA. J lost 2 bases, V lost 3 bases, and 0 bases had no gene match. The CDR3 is CSVEGLAGQETQYF. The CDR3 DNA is TGCAGCGTTGAGGGACTAGCGGGACAAGAGACCCAGTACTTC.

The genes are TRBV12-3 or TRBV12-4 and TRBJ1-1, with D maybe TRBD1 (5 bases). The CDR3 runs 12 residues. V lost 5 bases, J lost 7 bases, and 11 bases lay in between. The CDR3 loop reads CASSGASGEAFF. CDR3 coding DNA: TGTGCCAGCAGTGGGGCGTCGGGTGAAGCTTTCTTT.

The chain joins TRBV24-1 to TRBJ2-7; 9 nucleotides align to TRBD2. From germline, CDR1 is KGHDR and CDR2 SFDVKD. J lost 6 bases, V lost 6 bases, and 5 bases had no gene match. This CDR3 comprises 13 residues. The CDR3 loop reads CATSRSGSSEQYF. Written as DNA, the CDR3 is TGTGCCACCAGTCGTAGCGGGAGTAGCGAGCAGTACTTC.

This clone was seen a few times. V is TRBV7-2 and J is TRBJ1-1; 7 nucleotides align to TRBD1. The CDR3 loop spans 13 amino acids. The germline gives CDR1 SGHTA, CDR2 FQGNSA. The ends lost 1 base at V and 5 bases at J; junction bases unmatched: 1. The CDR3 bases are TGTGCCAGCAGCTTAGAACAGGGGACTGAAGCTTTCTTT. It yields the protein CASSLEQGTEAFF.

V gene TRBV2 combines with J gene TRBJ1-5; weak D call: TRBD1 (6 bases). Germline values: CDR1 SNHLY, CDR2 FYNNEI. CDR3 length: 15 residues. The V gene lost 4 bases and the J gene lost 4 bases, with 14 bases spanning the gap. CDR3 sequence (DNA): TGTGCCAGCAGTGTAGGGGGGGCAGCTAATCAGCCCCAGCATTTT. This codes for CASSVGGAANQPQHF.

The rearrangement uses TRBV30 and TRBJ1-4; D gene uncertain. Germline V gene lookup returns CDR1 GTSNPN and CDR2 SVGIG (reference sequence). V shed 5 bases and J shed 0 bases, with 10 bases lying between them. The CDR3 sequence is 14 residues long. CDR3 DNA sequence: TGTGCCTGGTCCGTTTCCGCAACTAATGAAAAACTGTTTTTT. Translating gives CAWSVSATNEKLFF.

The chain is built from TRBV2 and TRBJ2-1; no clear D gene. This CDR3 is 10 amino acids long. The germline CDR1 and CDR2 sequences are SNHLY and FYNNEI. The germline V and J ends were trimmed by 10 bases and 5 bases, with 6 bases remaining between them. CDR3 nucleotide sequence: TGTGCCACAGTTAACAATGAGCAGTTCTTC. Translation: CATVNNEQFF.

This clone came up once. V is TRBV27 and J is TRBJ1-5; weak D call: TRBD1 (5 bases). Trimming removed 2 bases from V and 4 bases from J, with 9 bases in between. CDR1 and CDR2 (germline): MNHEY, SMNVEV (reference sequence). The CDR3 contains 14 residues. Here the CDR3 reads CASSLQGSNQPQHF. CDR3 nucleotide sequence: TGTGCCAGCAGTTTACAGGGCAGTAATCAGCCCCAGCATTTT.

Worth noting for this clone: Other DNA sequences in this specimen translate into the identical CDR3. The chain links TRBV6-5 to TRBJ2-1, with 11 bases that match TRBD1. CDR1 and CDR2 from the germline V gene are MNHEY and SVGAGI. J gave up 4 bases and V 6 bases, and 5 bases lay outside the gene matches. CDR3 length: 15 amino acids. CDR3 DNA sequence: TGTGCCAGCAGCTCCGGGACAGGGGGGTACAATGAGCAGTTCTTC. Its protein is CASSSGTGGYNEQFF.

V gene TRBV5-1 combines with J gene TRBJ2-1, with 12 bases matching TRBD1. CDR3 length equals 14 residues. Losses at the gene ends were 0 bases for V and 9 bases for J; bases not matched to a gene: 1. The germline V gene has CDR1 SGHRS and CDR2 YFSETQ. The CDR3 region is CASSLEGQGAEQFF. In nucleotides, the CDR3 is TGCGCCAGCAGCTTGGAGGGACAGGGGGCTGAGCAGTTCTTC.

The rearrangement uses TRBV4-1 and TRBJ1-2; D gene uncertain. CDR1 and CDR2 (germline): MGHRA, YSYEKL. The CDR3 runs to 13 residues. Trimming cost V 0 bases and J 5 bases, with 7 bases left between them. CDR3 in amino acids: CASSQETEYGYTF. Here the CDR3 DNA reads TGCGCCAGCAGCCAAGAAACGGAGTATGGCTACACCTTC.

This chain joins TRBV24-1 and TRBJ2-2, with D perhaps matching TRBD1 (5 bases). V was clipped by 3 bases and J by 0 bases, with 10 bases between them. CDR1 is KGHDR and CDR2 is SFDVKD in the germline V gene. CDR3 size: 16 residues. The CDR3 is CATSDTTASNTGELFF. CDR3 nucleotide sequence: TGTGCCACCAGTGATACGACAGCTTCGAACACCGGGGAGCTGTTTTTT.

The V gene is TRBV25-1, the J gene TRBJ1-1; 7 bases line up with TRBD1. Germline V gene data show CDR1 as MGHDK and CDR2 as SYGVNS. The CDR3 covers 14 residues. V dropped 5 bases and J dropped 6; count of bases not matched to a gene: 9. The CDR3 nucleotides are TGTGCCAGCAGTCCCTGGGACAGCCGCTCTGAAGCTTTCTTT. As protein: CASSPWDSRSEAFF.

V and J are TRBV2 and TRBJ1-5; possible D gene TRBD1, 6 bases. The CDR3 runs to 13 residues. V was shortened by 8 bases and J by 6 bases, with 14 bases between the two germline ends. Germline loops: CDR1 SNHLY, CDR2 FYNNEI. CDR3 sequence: CASGGGGPQPQHF. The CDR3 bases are TGTGCCAGCGGGGGAGGGGGGCCTCAGCCCCAGCATTTT.

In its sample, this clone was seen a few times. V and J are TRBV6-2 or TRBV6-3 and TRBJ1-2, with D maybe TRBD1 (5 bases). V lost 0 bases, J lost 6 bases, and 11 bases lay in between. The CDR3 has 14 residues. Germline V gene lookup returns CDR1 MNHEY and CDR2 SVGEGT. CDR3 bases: TGTGCCAGCAGTTACTCAAAAGGGGCGAATGGCTACACCTTC. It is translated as CASSYSKGANGYTF.

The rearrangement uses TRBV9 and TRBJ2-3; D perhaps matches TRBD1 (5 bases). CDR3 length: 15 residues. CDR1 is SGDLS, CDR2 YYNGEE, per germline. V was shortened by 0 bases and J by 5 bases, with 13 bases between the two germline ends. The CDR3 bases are TGTGCCAGCAGCGTAGCCAACAGGTTCATAGATACGCAGTATTTT. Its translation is CASSVANRFIDTQYF.

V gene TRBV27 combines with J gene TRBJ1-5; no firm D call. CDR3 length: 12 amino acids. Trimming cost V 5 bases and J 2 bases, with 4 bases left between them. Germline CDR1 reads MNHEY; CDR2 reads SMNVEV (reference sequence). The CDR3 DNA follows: TGTGCCAGCAGTCCAGGCAATCAGCCCCAGCATTTT. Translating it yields CASSPGNQPQHF.

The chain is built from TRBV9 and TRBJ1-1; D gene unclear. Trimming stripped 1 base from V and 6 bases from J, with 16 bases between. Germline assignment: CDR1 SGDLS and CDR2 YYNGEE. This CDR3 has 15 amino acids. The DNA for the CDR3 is TGTGCCAGCAGCGTAAAAGCGGGTTCGGCCCCTGAAGCTTTCTTT. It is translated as CASSVKAGSAPEAFF. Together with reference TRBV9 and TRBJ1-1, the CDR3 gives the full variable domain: DSGVTQTPKHLITATGQRVTLRCSPRSGDLSVYWYQQSLDQGLQFLIQYYNGEERAKGNILERFSAQQFPDLHSELNLSSLELGDSALYFCASSVKAGSAPEAFFGQGTRLTVV.

The CDR3 protein is CASSSLGRTSNYGYTF. The CDR3 DNA sequence: TGTGCCAGCAGTTCCTTAGGGAGGACGTCCAACTATGGCTACACCTTC. The genes are TRBV6-5 and TRBJ1-2; no reliable D call. With 4 bases removed from V and 2 bases from J, the gap between germline ends came to 17 bases. Germline loops: CDR1 MNHEY, CDR2 SVGAGI. This CDR3 contains 16 residues.

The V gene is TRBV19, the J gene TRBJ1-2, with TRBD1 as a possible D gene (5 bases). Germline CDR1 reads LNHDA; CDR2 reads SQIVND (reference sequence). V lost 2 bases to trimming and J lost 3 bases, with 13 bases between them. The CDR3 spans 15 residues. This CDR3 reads CASSIFQGEDYGYTF. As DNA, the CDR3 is TGTGCCAGTAGTATATTCCAGGGCGAGGACTATGGCTACACCTTC.